A single sample gave rise to the 12 T cell receptor beta chains below, sequenced in a study of blood T cells in healthy people across ages. Primers used in a second PCR of about 6 to 11 cycles were a sample-barcoded 5' primer and a J-beta primer mix. MiXCR was run by TCRdb on the 5' RACE reads, yielding one entry per CDR3 protein. The sample contains under 2,000,000 distinct CDR3 sequences, about 49% of which appear only once. Source material: blood. The receptors stem from a woman aged 40 to 50 in good health.

V and J are TRBV5-1 and TRBJ2-3; 7 bases match TRBD1. J gave up 3 bases and V 0 bases, and 13 bases lay outside the gene matches. Per germline, CDR1 SGHRS and CDR2 YFSETQ. The CDR3 totals 18 residues. The CDR3 loop is CASSLGRQGPRWTDTQYF. DNA of the CDR3: TGCGCCAGCAGCTTGGGCAGACAGGGCCCACGGTGGACAGATACGCAGTATTTT.

This clonotype was detected only a few times. The chain is built from TRBV6-1 and TRBJ2-7, with 9 bases matching TRBD1. The CDR3 covers 14 residues. The V and J ends lost 6 bases and 0 bases, in that order; junction bases with no gene match: 3. Germline CDR1 MNHNS, CDR2 SASEGT. The CDR3 DNA sequence: TGTGCCAGCAGAGTGACAGGGGGCTCCTACGAGCAGTACTTC. It encodes CASRVTGGSYEQYF.

This chain's CDR3 is CASSVDQGGGAEAFF. CDR3 in DNA: TGTGCCAGCAGCGTAGACCAGGGTGGAGGCGCTGAAGCTTTCTTT. V usage is TRBV9 and J usage is TRBJ1-1; a weak D match, TRBD1 (5 bases). From germline, CDR1 is SGDLS and CDR2 YYNGEE. V was cut by 0 bases and J by 6 bases, with 15 bases left in between. This CDR3 is 15 amino acids long.

The chain links TRBV7-2 to TRBJ1-5, with TRBD1 identical over 9 bases. This CDR3 region has 15 residues. Per the germline V gene, CDR1 is SGHTA and CDR2 is FQGNSA. The trim removed 2 bases at V and 5 bases at J, leaving 4 bases unmatched. As DNA, the CDR3 is TGTGCCAGCAGCTTACAACAGGGGGCTGATCAGCCCCAGCATTTT. Amino acids: CASSLQQGADQPQHF.

On this clonotype: It may be a read error: a sequence one base away is much more abundant. V is TRBV12-3 or TRBV12-4 and J is TRBJ2-3; D is unresolved. V shed 6 bases and J shed 2 bases, with 6 bases lying between them. CDR3 size: 12 residues. The CDR3 protein is CASRSITDTQYF. In DNA form, the CDR3 reads TGTGCCAGCAGATCGATCACAGATACGCAGTATTTT.

The chain uses TRBV6-6 and TRBJ2-5; D assignment may be TRBD1 or TRBD2 (5 bases each). Germline V gives CDR1 MNHNY, CDR2 SVGAGI (reference sequence). The CDR3 loop spans 13 amino acids. Trimming removed 7 bases from V and 1 base from J, with 10 bases in between. The CDR3 DNA reads TGTGCCAGCACCGAGGGGTCCCAAGAGACCCAGTACTTC. It codes for CASTEGSQETQYF.

This chain links TRBV7-2 with TRBJ1-2; 8 nucleotides align to TRBD1. Germline values: CDR1 SGHTA, CDR2 FQGNSA. V shed 3 bases and J 10 bases; nucleotides not matched to a gene: 10. CDR3 length: 14 amino acids. The CDR3 nucleotides read TGTGCCAGCAGCTTTCTCCCGAACAGGGGGGACTACACCTTC. It codes for CASSFLPNRGDYTF.

This clonotype turned up a few times. The genes are TRBV6-6 and TRBJ2-7; 9 bases fit TRBD2. The CDR3 covers 15 residues. Germline loops: CDR1 MNHNY, CDR2 SVGAGI (reference sequence). J was trimmed by 3 bases and V by 4 bases; bases with no gene match: 7. The CDR3: CASSFYLAGNYEQYF. As DNA, the CDR3 is TGTGCCAGCAGTTTTTACCTAGCGGGGAACTACGAGCAGTACTTC.

This sequence joins TRBV5-5 and TRBJ2-7; TRBD1 might be the D (5 bases). The CDR3 loop spans 14 amino acids. Germline CDR1 and CDR2: SGHKS and YYEKEE (reference sequence). V lost 4 bases and J lost 0, with 11 bases in between. CDR3 nucleotide sequence: TGTGCCAGCAGCGTATTCAGGGTCTCCTACGAGCAGTACTTC. Translating gives CASSVFRVSYEQYF.

Comments on this clonotype: The junction does not match germline at one end; this may be a read error. V is TRBV6-2 or TRBV6-3 and J is TRBJ2-3; D is possibly TRBD1 (6 bases). The CDR3 is made up of 15 amino acids. Germline V gene lookup returns CDR1 MNHEY and CDR2 SVGEGT. This chain's CDR3 is CASSYALGDTNTQYF. Here the CDR3 DNA reads TGTGCCAGCAGTTACGCCCTCGGGGACACAAATACGCAGTATTTT.

The V gene is TRBV20-1, the J gene TRBJ1-1; D is uncertain. Between the trimmed V and J ends, which lost 5 bases and 4 bases, there was a span of 20 bases. The CDR3 consists of 15 residues. Germline V gene lookup returns CDR1 DFQATT and CDR2 SNEGSKA (reference sequence). The CDR3 is CSAPQSLVWSTEAFF. The CDR3 region has the DNA TGCAGTGCTCCCCAGAGCCTTGTATGGTCCACTGAAGCTTTCTTT.

The chain combines TRBV25-1 with TRBJ2-1; no reliable D call. This CDR3 spans 12 amino acids. Germline CDR1 is MGHDK and CDR2 is SYGVNS. The V and J ends lost 7 bases and 10 bases respectively, with 14 bases between them. CDR3 sequence (DNA): TGTGCCAGCACGATTGATCGGGCCGAGCAGTTCTTC. Amino acid sequence: CASTIDRAEQFF.